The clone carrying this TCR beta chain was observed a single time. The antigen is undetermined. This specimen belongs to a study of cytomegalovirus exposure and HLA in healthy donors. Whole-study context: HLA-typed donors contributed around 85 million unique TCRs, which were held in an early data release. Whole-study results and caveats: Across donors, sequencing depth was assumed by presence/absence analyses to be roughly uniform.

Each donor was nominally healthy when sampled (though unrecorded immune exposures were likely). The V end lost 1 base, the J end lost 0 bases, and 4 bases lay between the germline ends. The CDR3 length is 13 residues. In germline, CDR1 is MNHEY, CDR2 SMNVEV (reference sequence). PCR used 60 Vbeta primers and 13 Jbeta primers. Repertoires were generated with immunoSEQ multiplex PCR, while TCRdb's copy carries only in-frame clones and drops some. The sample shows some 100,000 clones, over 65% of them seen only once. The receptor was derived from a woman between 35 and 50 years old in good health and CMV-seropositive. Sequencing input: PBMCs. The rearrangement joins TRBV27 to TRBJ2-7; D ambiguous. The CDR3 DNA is TGTGCCAGCAGTTTATTTAGCTCCTACGAGCAGTACTTC. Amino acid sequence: CASSLFSSYEQYF.